The rows below give T cell receptor beta chains drawn from one sample of a study of technical replicates of blood from a few donors. The repertoire was sequenced with immunoSEQ multiplex PCR; TCRdb's copy has only in-frame clones and lacks some. The table records about 82,000 clones, about 94% of them present only once. Material for sequencing was T cells isolated from PBMCs. The receptors were sampled from a human donor in good health. CDR3s leave out the opening cysteine and the closing phenylalanine or tryptophan.

v_call | cdr3_length | cdr3_aa
TRBV7-2 | 12 | ASSLISETYEQY
TRBV19 | 11 | ASTGRADWELF
TRBV6-5 | 11 | ASRGVSNQPQH
TRBV9 | 12 | ASSPWDREYEQY
TRBV30 | 13 | AWSKGQGRDTEAF
TRBV4-2 | 14 | ASSQALFLGAAEAF
TRBV5-1 | 10 | ASMVARDEQF
TRBV13 | 14 | ASSLPSPSEDNEQF
TRBV18 | 14 | ASSPSRSTGWEGYT
TRBV30 | 13 | AWTRDREVPTEAF
TRBV7-3 | 12 | ASSLRLNQETQY
TRBV7-8 | 12 | ASSTRDSPYEQY
TRBV5-1 | 10 | ASSGDRVEAF
TRBV9 | 15 | ASSVTLGSGTYNEQF
TRBV7-9 | 13 | ASSMTGTGFLPSH
TRBV2 | 12 | ASLSGRDSYEQY
TRBV5-1 | 13 | ASSPRQGAVYEQY
TRBV19 | 11 | ASSREGVYEQY
TRBV5-1 | 14 | ASSPLTSGRTDEQF
TRBV9 | 11 | ASSVGADGELF
TRBV4-2 | 11 | ASSHLERGEQF
TRBV30 | 11 | ASTTGRNTEAF
TRBV6-5 | 11 | ASSEVGGVGYT